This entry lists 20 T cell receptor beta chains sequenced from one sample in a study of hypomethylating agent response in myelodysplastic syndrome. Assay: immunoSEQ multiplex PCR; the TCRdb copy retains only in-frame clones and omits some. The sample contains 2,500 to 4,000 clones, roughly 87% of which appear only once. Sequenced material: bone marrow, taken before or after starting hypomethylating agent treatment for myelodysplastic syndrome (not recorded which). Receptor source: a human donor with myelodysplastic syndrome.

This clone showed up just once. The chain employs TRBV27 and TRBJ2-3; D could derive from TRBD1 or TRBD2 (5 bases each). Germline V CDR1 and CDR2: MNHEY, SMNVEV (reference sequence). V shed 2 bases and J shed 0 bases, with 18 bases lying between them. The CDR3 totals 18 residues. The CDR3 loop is CASSLGVGTKPSTDTQYF. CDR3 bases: TGTGCCAGCAGTTTAGGAGTGGGGACGAAACCTAGCACAGATACGCAGTATTTT.

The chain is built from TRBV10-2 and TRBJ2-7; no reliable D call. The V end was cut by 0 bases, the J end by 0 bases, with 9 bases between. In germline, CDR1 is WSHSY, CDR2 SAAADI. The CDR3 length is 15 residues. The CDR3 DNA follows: TGCGCCAGCAGTGAGTCGCTGGGCTACTCCTACGAGCAGTACTTC. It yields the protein CASSESLGYSYEQYF.

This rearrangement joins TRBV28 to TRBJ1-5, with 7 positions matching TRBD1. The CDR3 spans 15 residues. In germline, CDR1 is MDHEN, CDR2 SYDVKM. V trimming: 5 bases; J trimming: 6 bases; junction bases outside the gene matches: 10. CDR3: CASSPGGALVQPQHF. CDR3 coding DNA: TGTGCCAGCAGTCCAGGGGGGGCGCTCGTTCAGCCCCAGCATTTT.

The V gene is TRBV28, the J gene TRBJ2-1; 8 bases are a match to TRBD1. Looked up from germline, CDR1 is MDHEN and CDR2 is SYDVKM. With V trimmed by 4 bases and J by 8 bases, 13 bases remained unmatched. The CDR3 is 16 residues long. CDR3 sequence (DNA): TGTGCCAGCAGTTCCCTTGACAGGGGCTTCGGGGATGAGCAGTTCTTC. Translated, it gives CASSSLDRGFGDEQFF.

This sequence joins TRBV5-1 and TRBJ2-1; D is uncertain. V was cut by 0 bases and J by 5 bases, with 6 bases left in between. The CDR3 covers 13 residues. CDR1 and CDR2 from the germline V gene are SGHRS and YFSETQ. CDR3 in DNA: TGCGCCAGCAGCTTGGATTACCACAATGAGCAGTTCTTC. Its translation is CASSLDYHNEQFF.

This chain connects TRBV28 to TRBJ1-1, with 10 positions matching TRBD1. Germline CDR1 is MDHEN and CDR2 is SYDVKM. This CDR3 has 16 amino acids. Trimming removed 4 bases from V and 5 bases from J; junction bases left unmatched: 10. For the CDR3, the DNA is TGTGCCAGCAGTTGGGGGGACAGGGGATTTTTTACTGAAGCTTTCTTT. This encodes CASSWGDRGFFTEAFF.

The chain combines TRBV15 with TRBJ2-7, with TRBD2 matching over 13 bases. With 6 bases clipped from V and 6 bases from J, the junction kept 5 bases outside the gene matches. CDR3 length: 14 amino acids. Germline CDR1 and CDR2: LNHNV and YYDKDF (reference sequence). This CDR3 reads CATSRWTSGSEQYF. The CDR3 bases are TGTGCCACCAGTAGATGGACTAGCGGGAGCGAGCAGTACTTC.

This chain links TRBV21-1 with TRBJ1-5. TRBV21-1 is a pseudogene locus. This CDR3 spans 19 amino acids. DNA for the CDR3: TGTGCCAGCAGCAAAGTTTCGGGAGGCGGGGGAATTAGCAATCAGCCCCAGCATTTT. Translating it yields CASSKVSGGGGISNQPQHF.

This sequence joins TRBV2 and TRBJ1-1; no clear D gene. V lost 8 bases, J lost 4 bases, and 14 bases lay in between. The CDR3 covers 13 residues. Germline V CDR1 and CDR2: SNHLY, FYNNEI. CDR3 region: CASRKQFGTEAFF. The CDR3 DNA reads TGTGCCAGCCGCAAGCAATTTGGCACTGAAGCTTTCTTT.

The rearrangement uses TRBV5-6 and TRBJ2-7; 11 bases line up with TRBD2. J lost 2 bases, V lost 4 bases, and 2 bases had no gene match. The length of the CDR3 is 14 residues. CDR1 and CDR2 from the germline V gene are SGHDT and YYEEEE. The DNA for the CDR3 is TGTGCCAGCAGCGCGGGACTAGCGGCCTACGAGCAGTACTTC. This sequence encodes CASSAGLAAYEQYF.

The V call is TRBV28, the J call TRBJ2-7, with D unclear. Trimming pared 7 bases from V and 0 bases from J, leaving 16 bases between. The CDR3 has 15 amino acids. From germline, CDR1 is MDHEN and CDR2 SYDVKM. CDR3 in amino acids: CASTPWSAGSYEQYF. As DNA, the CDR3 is TGTGCCAGCACCCCTTGGTCGGCCGGCTCCTACGAGCAGTACTTC.

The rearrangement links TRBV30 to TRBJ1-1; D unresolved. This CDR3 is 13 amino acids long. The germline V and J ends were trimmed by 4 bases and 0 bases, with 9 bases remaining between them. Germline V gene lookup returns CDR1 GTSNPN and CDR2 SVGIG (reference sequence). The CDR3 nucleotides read TGTGCCTGGAAAATAACGATGAACACTGAAGCTTTCTTT. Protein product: CAWKITMNTEAFF.

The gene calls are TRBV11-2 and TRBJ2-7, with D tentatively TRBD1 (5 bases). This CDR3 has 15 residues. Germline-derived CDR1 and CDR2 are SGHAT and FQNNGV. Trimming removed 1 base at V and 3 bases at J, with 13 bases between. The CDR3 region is CASSLADSPLYEQYF. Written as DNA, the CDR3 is TGTGCCAGCAGCTTAGCAGACAGCCCCCTCTACGAGCAGTACTTC.

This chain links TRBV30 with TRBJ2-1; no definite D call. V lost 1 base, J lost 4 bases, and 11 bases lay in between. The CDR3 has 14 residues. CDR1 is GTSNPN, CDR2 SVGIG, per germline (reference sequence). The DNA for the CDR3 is TGTGCCTGGAGTGAGGGAATGGGGTACAATGAGCAGTTCTTC. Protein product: CAWSEGMGYNEQFF.

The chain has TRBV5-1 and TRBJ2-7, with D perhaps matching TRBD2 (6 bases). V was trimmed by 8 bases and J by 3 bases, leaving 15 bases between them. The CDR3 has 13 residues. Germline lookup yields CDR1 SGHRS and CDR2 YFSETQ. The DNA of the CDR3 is TGCGCCAGGAGGACATTGGGAGGCTACGAGCAGTACTTC. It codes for CARRTLGGYEQYF.

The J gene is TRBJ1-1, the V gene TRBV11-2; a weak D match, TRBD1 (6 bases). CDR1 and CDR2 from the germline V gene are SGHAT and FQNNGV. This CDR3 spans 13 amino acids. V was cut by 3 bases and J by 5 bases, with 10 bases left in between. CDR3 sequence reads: CASSFRGGTEAFF. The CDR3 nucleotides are TGTGCCAGCAGCTTTAGAGGGGGGACTGAAGCTTTCTTT.

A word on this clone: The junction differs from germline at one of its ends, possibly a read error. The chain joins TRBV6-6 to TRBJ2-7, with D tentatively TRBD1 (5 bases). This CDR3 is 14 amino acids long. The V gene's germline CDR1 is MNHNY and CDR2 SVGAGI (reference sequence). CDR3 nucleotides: TGTGCCAGCAGTTACGAACCAAGGGGCTACGCGCAGTACTTC. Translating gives CASSYEPRGYAQYF.

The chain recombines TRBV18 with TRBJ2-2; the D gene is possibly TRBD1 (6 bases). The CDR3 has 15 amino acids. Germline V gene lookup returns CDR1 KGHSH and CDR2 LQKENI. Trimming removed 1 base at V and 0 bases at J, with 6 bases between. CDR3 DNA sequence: TGTGCCAGCTCACCACGACAGGCGAACACCGGGGAGCTGTTTTTT. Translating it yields CASSPRQANTGELFF.

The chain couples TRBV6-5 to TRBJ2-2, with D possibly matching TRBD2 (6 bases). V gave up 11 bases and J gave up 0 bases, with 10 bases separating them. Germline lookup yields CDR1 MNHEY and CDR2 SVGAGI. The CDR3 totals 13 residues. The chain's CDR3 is CAGGTANTGELFF. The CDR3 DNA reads TGTGCCGGGGGGACCGCGAACACCGGGGAGCTGTTTTTT.

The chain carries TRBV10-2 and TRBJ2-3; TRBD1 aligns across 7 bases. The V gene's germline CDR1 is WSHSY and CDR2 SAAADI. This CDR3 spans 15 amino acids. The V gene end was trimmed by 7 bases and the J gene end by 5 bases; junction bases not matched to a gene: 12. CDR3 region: CASTPGGGVGDTQYF. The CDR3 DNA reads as TGCGCCAGCACCCCAGGGGGTGGGGTCGGAGATACGCAGTATTTT.